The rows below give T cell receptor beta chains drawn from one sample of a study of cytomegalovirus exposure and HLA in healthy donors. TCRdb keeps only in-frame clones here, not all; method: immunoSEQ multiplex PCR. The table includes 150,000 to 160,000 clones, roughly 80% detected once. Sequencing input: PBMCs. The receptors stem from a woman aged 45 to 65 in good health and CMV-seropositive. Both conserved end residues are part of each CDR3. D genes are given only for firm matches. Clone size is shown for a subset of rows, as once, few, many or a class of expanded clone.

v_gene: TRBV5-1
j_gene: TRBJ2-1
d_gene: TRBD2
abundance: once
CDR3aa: CASSLLAGGNEQFF
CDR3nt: TGCGCCAGCAGCTTGCTAGCGGGGGGCAATGAGCAGTTCTTC

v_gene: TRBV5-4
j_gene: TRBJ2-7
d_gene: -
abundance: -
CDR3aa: CASSLELSSYEQYF
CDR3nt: TGTGCCAGCAGCTTGGAGCTAAGCTCCTACGAGCAGTACTTC

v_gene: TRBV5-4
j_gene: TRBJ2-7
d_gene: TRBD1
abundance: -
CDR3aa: CASSTQQGAFLEQYF
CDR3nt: TGTGCCAGCAGCACCCAGCAGGGGGCGTTTCTCGAGCAGTACTTC

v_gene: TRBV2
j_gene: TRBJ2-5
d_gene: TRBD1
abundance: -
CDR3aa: CASSRDSRPGKTQYF
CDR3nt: TGTGCCAGCAGTCGGGACAGCCGTCCCGGGAAGACCCAGTACTTC

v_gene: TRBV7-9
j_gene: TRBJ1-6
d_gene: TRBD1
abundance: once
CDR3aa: CASSRGGAAHSPLHF
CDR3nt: TGTGCCAGCAGTAGAGGGGGCGCAGCCCATTCACCCCTCCACTTT

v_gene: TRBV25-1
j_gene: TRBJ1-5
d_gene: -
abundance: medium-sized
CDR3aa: CASSEGGGENQPQHF
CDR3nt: TGTGCCAGCAGTGAAGGAGGCGGGGAAAATCAGCCCCAGCATTTT

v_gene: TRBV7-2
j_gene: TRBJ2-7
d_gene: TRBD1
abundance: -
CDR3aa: CASSRDRGRVEQYF
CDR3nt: TGTGCCAGCAGCCGGGACAGGGGGCGCGTCGAGCAGTACTTC

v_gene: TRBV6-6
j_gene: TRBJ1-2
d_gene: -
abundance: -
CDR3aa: CASSYGGDYGYTF
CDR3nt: TGTGCCAGCAGTTACGGGGGGGACTATGGCTACACCTTC

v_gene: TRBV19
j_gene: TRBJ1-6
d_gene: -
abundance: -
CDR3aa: CASSIGGDSPLHF
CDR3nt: TGTGCCAGTAGTATAGGGGGAGATTCACCCCTCCACTTT

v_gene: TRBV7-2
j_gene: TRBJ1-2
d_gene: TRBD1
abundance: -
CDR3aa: CASSYQDRGHGYTF
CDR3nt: TGTGCCAGCAGCTACCAGGACAGGGGGCATGGCTACACCTTC

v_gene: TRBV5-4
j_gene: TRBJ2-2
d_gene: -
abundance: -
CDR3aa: CASSYNTGFPSLGELFF
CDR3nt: TGTGCCAGCAGCTATAATACAGGGTTCCCTAGTCTCGGGGAGCTGTTTTTT

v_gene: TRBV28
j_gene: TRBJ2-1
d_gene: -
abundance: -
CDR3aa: CASSSRDLLHEQFF
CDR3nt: TGTGCCAGCAGTTCGCGGGACCTCCTCCATGAGCAGTTCTTC

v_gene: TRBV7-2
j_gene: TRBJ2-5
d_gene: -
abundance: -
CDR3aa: CASSSKETQYF
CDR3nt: TGTGCCAGCAGCTCCAAAGAGACCCAGTACTTC

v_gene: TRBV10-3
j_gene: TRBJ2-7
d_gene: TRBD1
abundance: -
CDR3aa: CAISRTGGYEQYF
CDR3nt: TGTGCCATCAGTCGGACAGGGGGCTACGAGCAGTACTTC

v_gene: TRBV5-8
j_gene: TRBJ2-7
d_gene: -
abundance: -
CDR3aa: CASSPDYEQYF
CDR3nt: TGTGCCAGCAGCCCAGACTACGAGCAGTACTTC

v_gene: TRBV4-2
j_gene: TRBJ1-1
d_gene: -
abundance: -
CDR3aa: CASSQAINTEAFF
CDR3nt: TGTGCCAGCAGCCAAGCTATTAACACTGAAGCTTTCTTT